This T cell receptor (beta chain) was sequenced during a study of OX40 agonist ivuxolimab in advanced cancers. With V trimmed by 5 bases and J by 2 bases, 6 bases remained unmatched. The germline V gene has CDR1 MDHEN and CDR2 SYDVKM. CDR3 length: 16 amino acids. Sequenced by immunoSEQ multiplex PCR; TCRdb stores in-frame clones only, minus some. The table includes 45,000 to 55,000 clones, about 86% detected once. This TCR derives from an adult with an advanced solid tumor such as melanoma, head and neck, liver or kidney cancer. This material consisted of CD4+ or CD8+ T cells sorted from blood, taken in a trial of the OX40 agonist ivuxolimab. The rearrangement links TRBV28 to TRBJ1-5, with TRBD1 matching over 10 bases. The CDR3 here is CASSPRTGGGNQPQHF. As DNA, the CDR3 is TGTGCCAGCAGTCCGCGGACAGGGGGAGGCAATCAGCCCCAGCATTTT.